This TCR beta chain is drawn from a study of cytomegalovirus exposure and HLA in healthy donors. Study as a whole: In an earlier analysis, 90 million to 120 million unique TCR beta sequences were found from approximately 170 million T cells.

Primers: 60 Vbeta forward and 13 Jbeta reverse. Profiled with immunoSEQ multiplex PCR; TCRdb holds only in-frame clones, not every one. The sample contains some 130,000 clones, around 80% of which appear only once. This TCR was recovered from a man aged 25-45 years in good health and CMV-seronegative. The material sequenced was PBMCs.

This CDR3 is CASSQTRDRETQYF. The CDR3 DNA is TGTGCCAGCAGCCAAACCAGGGATCGCGAGACCCAGTACTTC. This chain joins TRBV14 and TRBJ2-5; D may be TRBD1 (5 bases). The CDR3 extends over 14 amino acids. Germline lookup yields CDR1 SGHDN and CDR2 FVKESK. V was shortened by 2 bases and J by 5 bases, with 12 bases between the two germline ends. The full variable domain, in which reference TRBV14 and TRBJ2-5 provide the parts outside the CDR3, is EAGVTQFPSHSVIEKGQTVTLRCDPISGHDNLYWYRRVMGKEIKFLLHFVKESKQDESGMPNNRFLAERTGGTYSTLKVQPAELEDSGVYFCASSQTRDRETQYFGPGTRLLVL.